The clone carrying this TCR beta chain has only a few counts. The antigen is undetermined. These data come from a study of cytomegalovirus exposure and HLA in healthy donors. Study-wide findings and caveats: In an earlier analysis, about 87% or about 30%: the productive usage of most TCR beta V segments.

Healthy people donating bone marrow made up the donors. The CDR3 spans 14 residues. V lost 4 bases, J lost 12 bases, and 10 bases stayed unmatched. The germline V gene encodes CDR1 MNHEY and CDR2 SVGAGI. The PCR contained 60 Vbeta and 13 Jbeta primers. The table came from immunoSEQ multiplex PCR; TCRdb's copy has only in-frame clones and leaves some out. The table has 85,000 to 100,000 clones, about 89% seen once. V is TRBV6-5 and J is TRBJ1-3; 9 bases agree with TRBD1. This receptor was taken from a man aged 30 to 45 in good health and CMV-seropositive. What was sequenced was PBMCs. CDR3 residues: CASSSRGGQGFIYF. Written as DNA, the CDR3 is TGTGCCAGCAGTTCACGTGGGGGACAGGGTTTCATATATTTT.